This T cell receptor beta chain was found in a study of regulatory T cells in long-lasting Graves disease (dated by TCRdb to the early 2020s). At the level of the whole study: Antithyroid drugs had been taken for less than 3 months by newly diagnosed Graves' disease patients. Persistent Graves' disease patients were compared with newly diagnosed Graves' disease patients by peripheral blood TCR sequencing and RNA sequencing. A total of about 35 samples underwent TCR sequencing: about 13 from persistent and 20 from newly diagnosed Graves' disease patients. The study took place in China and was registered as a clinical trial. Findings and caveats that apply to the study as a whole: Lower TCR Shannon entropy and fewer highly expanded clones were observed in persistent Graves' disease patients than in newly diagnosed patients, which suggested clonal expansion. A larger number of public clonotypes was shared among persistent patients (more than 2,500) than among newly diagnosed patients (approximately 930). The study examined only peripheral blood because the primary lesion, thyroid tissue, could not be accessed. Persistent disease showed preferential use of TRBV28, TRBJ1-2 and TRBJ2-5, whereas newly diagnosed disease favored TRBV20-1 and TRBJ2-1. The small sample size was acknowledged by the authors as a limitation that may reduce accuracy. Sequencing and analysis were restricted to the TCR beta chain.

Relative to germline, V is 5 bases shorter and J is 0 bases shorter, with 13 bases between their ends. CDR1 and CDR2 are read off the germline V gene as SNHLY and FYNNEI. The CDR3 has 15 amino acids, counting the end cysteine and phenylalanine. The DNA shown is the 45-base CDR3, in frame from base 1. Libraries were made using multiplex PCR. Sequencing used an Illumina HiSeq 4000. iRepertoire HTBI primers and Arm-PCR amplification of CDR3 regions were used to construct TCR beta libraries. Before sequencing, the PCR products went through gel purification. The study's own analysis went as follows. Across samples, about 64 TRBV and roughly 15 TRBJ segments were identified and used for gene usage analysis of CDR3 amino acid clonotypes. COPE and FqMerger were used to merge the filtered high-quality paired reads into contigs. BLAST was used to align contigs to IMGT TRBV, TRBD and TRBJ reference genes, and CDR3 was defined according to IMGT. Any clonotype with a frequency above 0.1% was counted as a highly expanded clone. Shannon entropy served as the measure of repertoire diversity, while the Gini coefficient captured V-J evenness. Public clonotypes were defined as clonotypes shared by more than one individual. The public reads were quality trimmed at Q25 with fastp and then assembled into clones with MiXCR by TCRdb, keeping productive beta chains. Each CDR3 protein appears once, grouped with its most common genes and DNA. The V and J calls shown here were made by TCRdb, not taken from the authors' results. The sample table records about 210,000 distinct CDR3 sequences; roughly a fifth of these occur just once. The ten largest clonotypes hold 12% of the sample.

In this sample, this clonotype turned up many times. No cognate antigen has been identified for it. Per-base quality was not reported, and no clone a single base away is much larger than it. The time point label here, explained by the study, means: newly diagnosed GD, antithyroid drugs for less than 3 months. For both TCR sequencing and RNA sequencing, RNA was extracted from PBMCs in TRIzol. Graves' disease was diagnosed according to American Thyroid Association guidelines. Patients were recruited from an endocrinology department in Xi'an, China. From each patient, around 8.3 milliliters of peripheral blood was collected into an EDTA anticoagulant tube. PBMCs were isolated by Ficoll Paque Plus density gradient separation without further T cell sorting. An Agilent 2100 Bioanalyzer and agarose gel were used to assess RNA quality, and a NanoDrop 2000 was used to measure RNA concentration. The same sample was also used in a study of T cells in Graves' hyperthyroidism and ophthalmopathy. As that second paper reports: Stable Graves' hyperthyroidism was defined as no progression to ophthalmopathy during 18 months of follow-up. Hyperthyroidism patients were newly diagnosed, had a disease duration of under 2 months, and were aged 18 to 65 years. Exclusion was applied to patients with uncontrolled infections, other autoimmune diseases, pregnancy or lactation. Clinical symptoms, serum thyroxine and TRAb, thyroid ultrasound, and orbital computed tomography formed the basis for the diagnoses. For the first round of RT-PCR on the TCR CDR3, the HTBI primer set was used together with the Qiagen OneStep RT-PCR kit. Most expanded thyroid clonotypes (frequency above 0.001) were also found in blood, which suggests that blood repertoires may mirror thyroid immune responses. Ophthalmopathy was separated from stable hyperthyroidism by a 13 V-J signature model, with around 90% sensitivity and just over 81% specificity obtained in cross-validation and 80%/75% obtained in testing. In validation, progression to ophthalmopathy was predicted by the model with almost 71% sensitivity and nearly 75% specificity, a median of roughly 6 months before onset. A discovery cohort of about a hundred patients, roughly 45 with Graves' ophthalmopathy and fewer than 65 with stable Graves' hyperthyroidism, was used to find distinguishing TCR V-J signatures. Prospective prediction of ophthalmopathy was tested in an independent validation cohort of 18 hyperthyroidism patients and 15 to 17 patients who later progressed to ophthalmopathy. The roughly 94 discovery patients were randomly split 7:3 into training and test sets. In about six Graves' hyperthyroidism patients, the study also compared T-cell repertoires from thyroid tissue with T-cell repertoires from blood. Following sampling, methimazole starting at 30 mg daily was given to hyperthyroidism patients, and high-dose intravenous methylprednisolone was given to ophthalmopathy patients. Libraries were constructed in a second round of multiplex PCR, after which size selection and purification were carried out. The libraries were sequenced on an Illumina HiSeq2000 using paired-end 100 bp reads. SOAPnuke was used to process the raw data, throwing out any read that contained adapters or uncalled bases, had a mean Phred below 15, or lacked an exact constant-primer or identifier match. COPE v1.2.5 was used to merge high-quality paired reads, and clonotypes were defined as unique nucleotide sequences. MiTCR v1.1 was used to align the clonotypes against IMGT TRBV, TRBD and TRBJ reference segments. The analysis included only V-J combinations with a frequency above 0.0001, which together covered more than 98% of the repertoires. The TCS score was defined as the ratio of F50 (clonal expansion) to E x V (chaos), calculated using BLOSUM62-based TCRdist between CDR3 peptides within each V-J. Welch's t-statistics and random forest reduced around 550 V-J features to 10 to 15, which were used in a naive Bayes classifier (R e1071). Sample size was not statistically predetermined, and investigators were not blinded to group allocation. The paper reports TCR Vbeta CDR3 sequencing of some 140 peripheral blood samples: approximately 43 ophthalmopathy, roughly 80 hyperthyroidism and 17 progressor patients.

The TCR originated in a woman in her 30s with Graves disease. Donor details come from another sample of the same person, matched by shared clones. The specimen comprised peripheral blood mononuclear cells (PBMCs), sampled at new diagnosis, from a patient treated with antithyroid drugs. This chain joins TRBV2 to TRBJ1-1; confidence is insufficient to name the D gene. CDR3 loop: CASSPGLPVNTEAFF. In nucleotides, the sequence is TGTGCCAGCAGTCCCGGACTCCCAGTGAACACTGAAGCTTTCTTT.